A single sample is the source of the 30 T cell receptor beta chains below, sequenced in a study of blood T cell repertoires in COVID-19. The method was immunoSEQ multiplex PCR; TCRdb's version includes in-frame clones alone and lacks a portion of them. The sample comprises around 260,000 clones, about 80% of which are singletons, and about a sixth rests with the top ten. The sequenced sample was peripheral blood. These TCRs come from a person aged 70 to 79 with COVID-19, enrolled during active disease.

The V call is TRBV7-2, the J call TRBJ1-1; 10 bases line up with TRBD1. The V and J ends lost 5 bases and 5 bases, in that order; junction bases with no gene match: 8. Germline-derived CDR1 and CDR2 are SGHTA and FQGNSA. The CDR3 extends over 15 amino acids. The CDR3 sequence is CASSKPGQGRTEAFF. The CDR3 region has the DNA TGTGCCAGCAGCAAACCGGGACAGGGGAGGACTGAAGCTTTCTTT.

This rearrangement joins TRBV5-5 to TRBJ2-7; D may be TRBD1 (5 bases). This CDR3 contains 13 residues. CDR1 and CDR2 from the germline V gene are SGHKS and YYEKEE (reference sequence). V dropped 5 bases and J dropped 2 bases, with 11 bases sitting between them. The CDR3 region is CASRPDTTYEQYF. The CDR3 nucleotides are TGTGCCAGCAGACCGGACACCACCTACGAGCAGTACTTC.

The rearrangement joins TRBV9 to TRBJ2-2; D is unresolved. This CDR3 is 13 amino acids long. Per germline, CDR1 SGDLS and CDR2 YYNGEE. Trimming removed 0 bases at V and 7 bases at J, with 7 bases between. CDR3 DNA: TGTGCCAGCAGCGTAGCACGGGTCGGGGAGCTGTTTTTT. Encoded protein: CASSVARVGELFF. The whole variable domain, filled in from reference TRBV9 and TRBJ2-2, reads DSGVTQTPKHLITATGQRVTLRCSPRSGDLSVYWYQQSLDQGLQFLIQYYNGEERAKGNILERFSAQQFPDLHSELNLSSLELGDSALYFCASSVARVGELFFGEGSRLTVL.

This rearrangement joins TRBV18 to TRBJ2-7; 11 bases agree with TRBD2. With V trimmed by 3 bases and J by 2 bases, 3 bases remained unmatched. In germline, CDR1 is KGHSH, CDR2 LQKENI. This CDR3 has 15 residues. CDR3 residues: CASSPGLADTYEQYF. CDR3 bases: TGTGCCAGCTCACCGGGACTAGCGGATACCTACGAGCAGTACTTC.

The chain is built from TRBV7-2 and TRBJ2-7; D is ambiguous. The length of the CDR3 is 13 residues. Germline loops: CDR1 SGHTA, CDR2 FQGNSA. V gave up 2 bases and J gave up 1 base, with 6 bases separating them. Here the CDR3 reads CASSLPLSYEQYF. CDR3 nucleotide sequence: TGTGCCAGCAGCTTACCCCTATCCTACGAGCAGTACTTC.

The CDR3: CASSSLTTRQGAGTQYF. CDR3 DNA: TGTGCCAGCAGCTCGTTAACGACGAGACAGGGCGCCGGCACCCAGTACTTC. The rearrangement uses TRBV7-2 and TRBJ2-5; 7 bases are a match to TRBD1. V was clipped by 4 bases and J by 8 bases; unmatched bases: 19. The CDR3 runs to 17 residues. Germline V gene sequence: CDR1 SGHTA, CDR2 FQGNSA.

The rearrangement uses TRBV19 and TRBJ1-4; D is uncertain. The CDR3 length is 12 residues. CDR1 and CDR2 from the germline V gene are LNHDA and SQIVND (reference sequence). V lost 6 bases and J lost 7, with 9 bases in between. DNA of the CDR3: TGTGCCAGTAGAGACACACTTGAAAAACTGTTTTTT. The encoded protein is CASRDTLEKLFF.

This clone was counted a single time. J is TRBJ1-1 and V is TRBV5-6; D might be TRBD1 (6 bases). Trimming removed 0 bases from V and 8 bases from J, with 8 bases in between. CDR1 SGHDT and CDR2 YYEEEE come from the germline V gene. The CDR3 extends over 12 amino acids. CDR3 nucleotide sequence: TGTGCCAGCAGCTTGGACGGACAGGAAGCTTTCTTT. Amino acid sequence: CASSLDGQEAFF.

The chain is built from TRBV3-1 (or the pseudogene TRBV3-2) and TRBJ2-5; a weak D match, TRBD2 (5 bases). From germline, CDR1 is LGHDT and CDR2 YNNKEL (reference sequence). The V end was cut by 2 bases, the J end by 5 bases, with 18 bases between. The CDR3 loop spans 16 amino acids. In nucleotides, the CDR3 is TGTGCCAGCAGCCAAAGAGAGGCCCTCGGGGAGGAGACCCAGTACTTC. This encodes CASSQREALGEETQYF.

The chain recombines TRBV6-5 with TRBJ1-2; D is unclear. The CDR3 contains 15 residues. Germline V gives CDR1 MNHEY, CDR2 SVGAGI. Trimming pared 5 bases from V and 4 bases from J, leaving 17 bases between. CDR3 DNA: TGTGCCAGCAGTCAGCTGGCCGGCGCGGGCTATGGCTACACCTTC. Residues: CASSQLAGAGYGYTF.

V is TRBV19 and J is TRBJ2-1, with TRBD2 identical over 8 bases. Germline V gene sequence: CDR1 LNHDA, CDR2 SQIVND (reference sequence). Germline trimming cut 3 bases from V and 7 bases from J; bases unmatched to any gene: 8. This CDR3 is built from 15 residues. CDR3 coding DNA: TGTGCCAGTAGTATCGGGGGTAGCGGGATAAATGAGCAGTTCTTC. This translates into CASSIGGSGINEQFF.

J is TRBJ2-1 and V is TRBV7-2; a weak D match, TRBD1 (5 bases). The CDR3 sequence is 12 residues long. CDR1 and CDR2 (germline): SGHTA, FQGNSA. V was trimmed by 5 bases and J by 7 bases, leaving 9 bases between them. CDR3 sequence: CASSPDRNEQFF. In nucleotides, the CDR3 is TGTGCCAGCAGCCCAGACAGAAATGAGCAGTTCTTC.

J is TRBJ2-5 and V is TRBV5-4, with D perhaps matching TRBD2 (5 bases). The CDR3 is 15 residues long. Trimming stripped 1 base from V and 5 bases from J, with 15 bases between. Looked up from germline, CDR1 is SGHNT and CDR2 is YYREEE (reference sequence). CDR3 bases: TGTGCCAGCAGCTTGAGCGGTCTAGCCGGGGAGACCCAGTACTTC. As protein: CASSLSGLAGETQYF.

V gene TRBV2 combines with J gene TRBJ1-1; D is possibly TRBD1 (5 bases). V gave up 7 bases and J gave up 10 bases, with 16 bases separating them. CDR3 length: 12 residues. The V gene's germline CDR1 is SNHLY and CDR2 FYNNEI. The CDR3: CASTLSGQGAFF. Here the CDR3 DNA reads TGTGCCAGCACCCTAAGTGGGCAGGGAGCTTTCTTT. The full variable domain, with the rest looked up from reference TRBV2 and TRBJ1-1, is EPEVTQTPSHQVTQMGQEVILRCVPISNHLYFYWYRQILGQKVEFLVSFYNNEISEKSEIFDDQFSVERPDGSNFTLKIRSTKLEDSAMYFCASTLSGQGAFFGQGTRLTVV.

The J gene is TRBJ1-4, the V gene TRBV18; 7 bases line up with TRBD1. The CDR3 covers 15 residues. Germline CDR1 reads KGHSH; CDR2 reads LQKENI. V shed 5 bases and J 6 bases; nucleotides not matched to a gene: 9. In DNA, the CDR3 is TGTGCCAGCTCAAGACGACAGGGCACTGATGAAAAACTGTTTTTT. This codes for CASSRRQGTDEKLFF.

J is TRBJ1-4 and V is TRBV9; D is ambiguous. The CDR3 is 14 residues long. Per germline, CDR1 SGDLS and CDR2 YYNGEE. V shed 0 bases and J shed 5 bases, with 8 bases lying between them. CDR3 in DNA: TGTGCCAGCAGCGTAGGTCCGGGGAATGAAAAACTGTTTTTT. It encodes CASSVGPGNEKLFF.

This chain connects TRBV2 to TRBJ1-5, with D uncertain. This CDR3 region has 12 residues. Deletions cut 2 bases from V and 6 bases from J, with 5 bases between. The germline V gene has CDR1 SNHLY and CDR2 FYNNEI. Written as DNA, the CDR3 is TGTGCCAGCAGTGAAACTATTCAGCCCCAGCATTTT. This sequence encodes CASSETIQPQHF. The full variable domain, with the rest looked up from reference TRBV2 and TRBJ1-5, is EPEVTQTPSHQVTQMGQEVILRCVPISNHLYFYWYRQILGQKVEFLVSFYNNEISEKSEIFDDQFSVERPDGSNFTLKIRSTKLEDSAMYFCASSETIQPQHFGDGTRLSIL.

This chain connects TRBV5-1 to TRBJ2-3; the match to TRBD2 covers 10 bases. CDR1 and CDR2 from the germline V gene are SGHRS and YFSETQ. The CDR3 covers 14 residues. V gave up 3 bases and J gave up 3 bases; unmatched junction bases: 1. The CDR3 protein is CASSSGLATDTQYF. CDR3 nucleotide sequence: TGCGCCAGCAGCTCGGGACTAGCGACAGATACGCAGTATTTT.

The V and J genes are TRBV12-3 or TRBV12-4 and TRBJ1-1; no reliable D call. V was cut by 7 bases and J by 6 bases, with 15 bases left in between. CDR3 length: 13 amino acids. CDR3 sequence reads: CASIYGSMAEAFF. The DNA of the CDR3 is TGTGCCAGCATTTATGGGAGTATGGCTGAAGCTTTCTTT.

This clone turned up a few times. This chain connects TRBV12-5 to TRBJ1-1; D uncertain. The germline CDR1 and CDR2 sequences are LGHNT and FRNRAP. The CDR3 has 13 residues. Deletions cut 7 bases from V and 3 bases from J, with 12 bases between. CDR3 sequence (DNA): TGTGCTAGTGCCCCGAACGGGGACACTGAAGCTTTCTTT. Amino acids: CASAPNGDTEAFF. Using reference TRBV12-5 and TRBJ1-1 for the parts outside the CDR3, the full variable domain is DARVTQTPRHKVTEMGQEVTMRCQPILGHNTVFWYRQTMMQGLELLAYFRNRAPLDDSGMPKDRFSAEMPDATLATLKIQPSEPRDSAVYFCASAPNGDTEAFFGQGTRLTVV.

In this sample, this clone turned up once. The chain uses TRBV7-2 and TRBJ1-2; no firm D call. Germline loops: CDR1 SGHTA, CDR2 FQGNSA. The CDR3 has 14 amino acids. Trimming took 1 base from V and 8 from J, leaving 14 bases between them. For the CDR3, the DNA is TGTGCCAGCAGCTTAGGGGTTTGGGCCGGCGGCTACACCTTC. Protein sequence: CASSLGVWAGGYTF.

J is TRBJ2-1 and V is TRBV27; TRBD1 matches at 10 bases. Per germline, CDR1 MNHEY and CDR2 SMNVEV (reference sequence). J lost 9 bases, V lost 6 bases, and 8 bases had no gene match. There are 14 residues in the CDR3. CDR3 protein: CASRRDRGLREQFF. The CDR3 DNA reads as TGTGCCAGCAGACGGGACAGGGGATTGCGTGAGCAGTTCTTC.

This clone was counted between two and nine times. This chain joins TRBV7-9 and TRBJ1-5; no clear D gene. The germline CDR1 and CDR2 sequences are SEHNR and FQNEAQ (reference sequence). The length of the CDR3 is 13 residues. V was cut by 2 bases and J by 10 bases, with 12 bases left in between. CDR3 region: CASSLSDTGPQHF. Written as DNA, the CDR3 is TGTGCCAGCAGCTTAAGTGATACGGGTCCCCAGCATTTT.

This chain uses TRBV3-1 (or the pseudogene TRBV3-2) with TRBJ1-5; tentatively, D is TRBD1 (5 bases). Germline V gene lookup returns CDR1 LGHDT and CDR2 YNNKEL (reference sequence). The CDR3 runs to 12 residues. The V end was cut by 4 bases, the J end by 6 bases, with 7 bases between. For the CDR3, the DNA is TGTGCCAGCAGCCGGGGGGTTCAGCCCCAGCATTTT. Protein product: CASSRGVQPQHF.

The chain is built from TRBV19 and TRBJ2-7, with a tentative D call TRBD1 (6 bases). The length of the CDR3 is 13 residues. Germline V gives CDR1 LNHDA, CDR2 SQIVND (reference sequence). Trimming shortened V by 6 bases and J by 7 bases, and 16 bases separated the two germline ends. The CDR3 bases are TGTGCCAGTAGCACCGGCCTCAGGGGAGAGCAGTACTTC. Translating it yields CASSTGLRGEQYF.

The chain is built from TRBV7-8 and TRBJ2-1, with TRBD1 as a possible D gene (6 bases). Per germline, CDR1 SGHVS and CDR2 FQNEAQ. The CDR3 spans 16 residues. V lost 3 bases and J 3 bases, leaving 15 bases between the germline ends. CDR3 amino acids: CASSFLGQEIYNEQFF. The CDR3 nucleotides are TGTGCCAGCAGCTTCCTGGGACAAGAGATCTACAATGAGCAGTTCTTC.

The CDR3 protein is CASSHTSGGRTDTQYF. In nucleotides, the CDR3 is TGTGCCAGCAGCCACACTAGCGGGGGGAGGACAGATACGCAGTATTTT. The chain joins TRBV3-1 (or the pseudogene TRBV3-2) to TRBJ2-3; TRBD2 matches at 12 bases. The CDR3 consists of 16 residues. Trimming cost V 3 bases and J 3 bases; bases outside gene matches: 4. The V gene's germline CDR1 is LGHDT and CDR2 YNNKEL (reference sequence).

This chain joins TRBV19 and TRBJ2-2; TRBD2 matches at 7 bases. Trimming removed 6 bases from V and 0 bases from J; junction bases left unmatched: 10. CDR3 size: 17 residues. Germline values: CDR1 LNHDA, CDR2 SQIVND (reference sequence). In DNA, the CDR3 is TGTGCCAGTAGGCCCTCCGGGAGCGGGGCGAACACCGGGGAGCTGTTTTTT. Protein product: CASRPSGSGANTGELFF.

This chain uses TRBV7-2 with TRBJ1-4; D might be TRBD1 (6 bases). The V gene's germline CDR1 is SGHTA and CDR2 FQGNSA. V was shortened by 3 bases and J by 8 bases, with 16 bases between the two germline ends. The CDR3 is 15 amino acids. CDR3 sequence: CASSFQSGGGEKLFF. In DNA, the CDR3 is TGTGCCAGCAGCTTTCAATCCGGGGGGGGCGAAAAACTGTTTTTT. Variable domain in full (rest from reference TRBV7-2 and TRBJ1-4): GAGVSQSPSNKVTEKGKDVELRCDPISGHTALYWYRQSLGQGLEFLIYFQGNSAPDKSGLPSDRFSAERTGGSVSTLTIQRTQQEDSAVYLCASSFQSGGGEKLFFGSGTQLSVL.

This clone occurred once. The rearrangement uses TRBV5-5 and TRBJ1-6, with D hard to call. The germline V gene encodes CDR1 SGHKS and CDR2 YYEKEE (reference sequence). V lost 0 bases, J lost 7 bases, and 8 bases lay in between. The CDR3 totals 14 residues. In DNA form, the CDR3 reads TGTGCCAGCAGCTTGGACAGAAAAAATTCACCCCTCCACTTT. Its translation: CASSLDRKNSPLHF.